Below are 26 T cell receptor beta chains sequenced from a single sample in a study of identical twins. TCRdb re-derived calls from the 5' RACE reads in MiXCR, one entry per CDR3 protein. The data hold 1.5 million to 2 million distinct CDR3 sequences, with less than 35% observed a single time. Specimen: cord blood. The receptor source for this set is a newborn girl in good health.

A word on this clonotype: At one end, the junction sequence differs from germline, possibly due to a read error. In DNA form, the CDR3 reads TGTGCCTGCAGCTACCACCCTCCGACAGGGGGCAATCAGCCCCAGCATTTT. It codes for CACSYHPPTGGNQPQHF. The chain is built from TRBV7-2 and TRBJ1-5; TRBD1 matches 8 bases. This CDR3 comprises 17 residues. Germline V gene sequence: CDR1 SGHTA, CDR2 FQGNSA.

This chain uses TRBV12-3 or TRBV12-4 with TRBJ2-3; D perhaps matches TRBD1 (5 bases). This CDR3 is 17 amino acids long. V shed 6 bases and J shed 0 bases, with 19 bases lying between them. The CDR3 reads CASSPTGKVSSTDTQYF. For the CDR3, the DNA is TGTGCCAGCAGCCCTACAGGAAAGGTCTCTAGCACAGATACGCAGTATTTT.

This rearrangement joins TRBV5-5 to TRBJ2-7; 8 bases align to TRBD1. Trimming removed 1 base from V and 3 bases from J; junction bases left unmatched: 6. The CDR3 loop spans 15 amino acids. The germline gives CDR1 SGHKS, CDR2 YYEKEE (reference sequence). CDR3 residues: CASSLFDRGGYEQYF. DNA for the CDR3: TGTGCCAGCAGCTTGTTCGACAGGGGAGGCTACGAGCAGTACTTC.

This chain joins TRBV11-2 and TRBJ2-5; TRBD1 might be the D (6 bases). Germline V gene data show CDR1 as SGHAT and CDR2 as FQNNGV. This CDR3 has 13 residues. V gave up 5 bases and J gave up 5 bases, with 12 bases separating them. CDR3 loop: CASSQRQEETQYF. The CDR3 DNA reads TGTGCCAGCAGCCAACGACAGGAGGAGACCCAGTACTTC.

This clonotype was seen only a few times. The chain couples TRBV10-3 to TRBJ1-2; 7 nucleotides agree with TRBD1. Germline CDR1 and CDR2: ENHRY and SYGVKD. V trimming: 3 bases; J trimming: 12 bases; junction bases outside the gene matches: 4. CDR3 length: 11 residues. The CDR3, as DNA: TGTGCCATCAGTGATGCCCAGGGGGACACCTTC. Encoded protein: CAISDAQGDTF.

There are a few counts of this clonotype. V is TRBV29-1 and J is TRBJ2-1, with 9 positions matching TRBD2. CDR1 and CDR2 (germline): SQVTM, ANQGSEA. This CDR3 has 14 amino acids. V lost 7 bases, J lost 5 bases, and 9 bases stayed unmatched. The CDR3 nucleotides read TGCAGCGGGGGCGGGAGGGCAGCCCACAATGAGCAGTTCTTC. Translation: CSGGGRAAHNEQFF.

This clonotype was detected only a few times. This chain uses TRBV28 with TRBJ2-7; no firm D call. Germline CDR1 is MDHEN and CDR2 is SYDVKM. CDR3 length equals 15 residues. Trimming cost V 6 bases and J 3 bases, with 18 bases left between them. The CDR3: CASSRRRWDSYEQYF. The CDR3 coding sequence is TGTGCCAGCAGCCGGCGGAGATGGGATAGCTACGAGCAGTACTTC.

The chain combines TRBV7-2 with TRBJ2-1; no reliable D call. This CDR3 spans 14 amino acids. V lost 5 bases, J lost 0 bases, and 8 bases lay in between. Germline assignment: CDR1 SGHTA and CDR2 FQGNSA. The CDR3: CASSQPSSYNEQFF. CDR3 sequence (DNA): TGTGCCAGCAGCCAACCAAGCTCCTACAATGAGCAGTTCTTC. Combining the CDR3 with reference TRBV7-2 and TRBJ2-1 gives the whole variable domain GAGVSQSPSNKVTEKGKDVELRCDPISGHTALYWYRQSLGQGLEFLIYFQGNSAPDKSGLPSDRFSAERTGGSVSTLTIQRTQQEDSAVYLCASSQPSSYNEQFFGPGTRLTVL.

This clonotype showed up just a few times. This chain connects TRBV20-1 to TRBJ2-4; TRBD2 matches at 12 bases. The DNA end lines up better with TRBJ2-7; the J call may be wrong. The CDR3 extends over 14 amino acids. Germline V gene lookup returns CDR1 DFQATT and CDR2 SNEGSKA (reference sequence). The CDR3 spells CSAKLAGGVCEQYF. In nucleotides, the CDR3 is TGCAGTGCTAAACTAGCGGGGGGTGTCTGCGAGCAGTACTTC.

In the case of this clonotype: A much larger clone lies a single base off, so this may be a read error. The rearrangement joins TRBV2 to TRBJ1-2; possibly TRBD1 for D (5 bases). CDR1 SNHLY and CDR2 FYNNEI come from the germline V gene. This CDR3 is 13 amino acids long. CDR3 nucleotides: TGTACCAGCAGTTCCAGGGCTAACTATGGCTACACCTTC. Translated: CTSSSRANYGYTF.

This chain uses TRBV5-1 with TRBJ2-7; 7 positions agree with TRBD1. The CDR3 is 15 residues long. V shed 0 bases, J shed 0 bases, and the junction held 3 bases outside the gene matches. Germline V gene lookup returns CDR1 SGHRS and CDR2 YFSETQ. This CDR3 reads CASSLVTGNSYEQYF. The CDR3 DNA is TGCGCCAGCAGCTTGGTGACAGGGAACTCCTACGAGCAGTACTTC.

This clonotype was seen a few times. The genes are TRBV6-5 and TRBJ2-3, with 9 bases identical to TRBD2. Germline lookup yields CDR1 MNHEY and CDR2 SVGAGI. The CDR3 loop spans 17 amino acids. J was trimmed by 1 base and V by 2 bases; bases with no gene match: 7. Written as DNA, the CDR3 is TGTGCCAGCAGTTACCCCGGGTTAGCGGGGGGCACAGATACGCAGTATTTT. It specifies CASSYPGLAGGTDTQYF.

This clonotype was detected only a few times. CDR3 amino acids: CASSQSPGLDTQYF. CDR3 nucleotides: TGTGCCAGCAGCCAATCTCCCGGGTTGGATACGCAGTATTTT. The chain has TRBV4-2 and TRBJ2-3; D is unclear. Germline CDR1 is LGHNA and CDR2 is YNFKEQ. This CDR3 is built from 14 residues. V shed 2 bases and J shed 6 bases, with 12 bases lying between them.

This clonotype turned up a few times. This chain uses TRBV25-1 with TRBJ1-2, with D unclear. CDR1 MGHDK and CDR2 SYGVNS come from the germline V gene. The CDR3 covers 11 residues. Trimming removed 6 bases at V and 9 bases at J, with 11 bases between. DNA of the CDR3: TGTGCCAGCAGCGGGTCCTACAGCTACACCTTC. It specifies CASSGSYSYTF.

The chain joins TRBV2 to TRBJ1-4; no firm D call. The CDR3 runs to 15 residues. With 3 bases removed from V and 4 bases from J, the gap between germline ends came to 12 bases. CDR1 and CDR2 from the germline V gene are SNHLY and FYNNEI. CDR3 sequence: CASSERRQVNEKLFF. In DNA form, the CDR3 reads TGTGCCAGCAGTGAGAGGAGGCAGGTTAATGAAAAACTGTTTTTT.

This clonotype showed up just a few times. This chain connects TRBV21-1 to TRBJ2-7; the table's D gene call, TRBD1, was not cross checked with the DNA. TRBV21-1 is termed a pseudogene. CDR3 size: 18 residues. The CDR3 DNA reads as TGTGCCAGCAGCAAAAGTAAAGGGGGACAGGGTGTCCCTTACGAGCAGTACTTC. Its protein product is CASSKSKGGQGVPYEQYF.

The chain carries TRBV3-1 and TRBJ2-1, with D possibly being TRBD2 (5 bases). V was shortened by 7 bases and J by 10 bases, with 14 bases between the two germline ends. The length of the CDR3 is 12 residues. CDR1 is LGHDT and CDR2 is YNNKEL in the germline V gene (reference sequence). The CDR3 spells CASNLRKREQFF. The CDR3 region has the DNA TGTGCCAGCAACCTCAGGAAGCGGGAGCAGTTCTTC.

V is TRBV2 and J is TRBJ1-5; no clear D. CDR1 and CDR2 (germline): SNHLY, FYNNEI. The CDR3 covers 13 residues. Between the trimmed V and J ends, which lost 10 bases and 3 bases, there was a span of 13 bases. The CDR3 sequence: CAIQKSYNQPQHF. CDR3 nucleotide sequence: TGTGCCATCCAGAAGTCTTACAATCAGCCCCAGCATTTT. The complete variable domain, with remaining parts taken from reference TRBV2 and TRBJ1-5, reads EPEVTQTPSHQVTQMGQEVILRCVPISNHLYFYWYRQILGQKVEFLVSFYNNEISEKSEIFDDQFSVERPDGSNFTLKIRSTKLEDSAMYFCAIQKSYNQPQHFGDGTRLSIL.

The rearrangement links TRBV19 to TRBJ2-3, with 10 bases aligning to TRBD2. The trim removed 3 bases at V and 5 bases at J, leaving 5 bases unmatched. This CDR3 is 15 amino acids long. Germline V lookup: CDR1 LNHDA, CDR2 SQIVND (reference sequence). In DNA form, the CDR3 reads TGTGCCAGTAGTATGCCTACTAGCGGGAAAGATACGCAGTATTTT. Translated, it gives CASSMPTSGKDTQYF.

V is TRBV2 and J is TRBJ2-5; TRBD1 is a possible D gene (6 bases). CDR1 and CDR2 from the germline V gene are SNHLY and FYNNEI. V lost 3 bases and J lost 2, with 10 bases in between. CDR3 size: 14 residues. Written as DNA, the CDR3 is TGTGCCAGCAGTGAGCCCAGGGGACAAGAGACCCAGTACTTC. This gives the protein CASSEPRGQETQYF. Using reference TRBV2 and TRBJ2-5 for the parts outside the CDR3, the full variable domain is EPEVTQTPSHQVTQMGQEVILRCVPISNHLYFYWYRQILGQKVEFLVSFYNNEISEKSEIFDDQFSVERPDGSNFTLKIRSTKLEDSAMYFCASSEPRGQETQYFGPGTRLLVL.

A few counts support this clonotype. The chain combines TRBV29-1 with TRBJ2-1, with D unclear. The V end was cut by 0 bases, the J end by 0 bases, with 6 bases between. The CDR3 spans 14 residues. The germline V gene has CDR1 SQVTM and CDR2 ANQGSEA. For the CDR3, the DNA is TGCAGCGTTGAAGATACCAGCTCCTACAATGAGCAGTTCTTC. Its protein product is CSVEDTSSYNEQFF.

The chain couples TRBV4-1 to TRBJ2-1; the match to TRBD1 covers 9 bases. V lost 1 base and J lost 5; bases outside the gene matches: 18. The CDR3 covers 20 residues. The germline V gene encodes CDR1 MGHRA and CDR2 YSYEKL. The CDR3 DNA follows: TGCGCCAGCAGCCAAGTTTTCCGACAAGCAGACAGGGGGAAAGACAATGAGCAGTTCTTC. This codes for CASSQVFRQADRGKDNEQFF.

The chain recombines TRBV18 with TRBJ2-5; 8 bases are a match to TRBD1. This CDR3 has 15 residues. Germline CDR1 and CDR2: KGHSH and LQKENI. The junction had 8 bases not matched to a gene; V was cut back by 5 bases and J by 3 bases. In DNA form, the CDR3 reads TGTGCCAGCTCATCCGCGACAGGGGTAAAAGAGACCCAGTACTTC. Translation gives CASSSATGVKETQYF.

The CDR3 loop reads CASSLSSGVMNTEAFF. Here the CDR3 DNA reads TGCGCCAGCAGCTTGTCTTCGGGGGTAATGAACACTGAAGCTTTCTTT. The chain combines TRBV5-1 with TRBJ1-1; D is possibly TRBD1 (5 bases). The CDR3 runs 16 residues. The V gene lost 1 base and the J gene lost 0 bases, with 13 bases spanning the gap. Germline lookup yields CDR1 SGHRS and CDR2 YFSETQ.

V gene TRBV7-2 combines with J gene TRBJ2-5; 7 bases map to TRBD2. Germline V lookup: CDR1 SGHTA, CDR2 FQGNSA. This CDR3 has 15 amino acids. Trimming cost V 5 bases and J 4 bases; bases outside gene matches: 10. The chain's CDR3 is CASSIQRTRLETQYF. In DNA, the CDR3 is TGTGCCAGCAGCATCCAAAGGACTAGATTAGAGACCCAGTACTTC.

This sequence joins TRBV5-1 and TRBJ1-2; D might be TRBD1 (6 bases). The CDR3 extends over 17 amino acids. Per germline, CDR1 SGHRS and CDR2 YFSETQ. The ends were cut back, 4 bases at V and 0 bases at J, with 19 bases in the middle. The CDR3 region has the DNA TGCGCCAGCAGCACATCCCCCGGGACACCCTCTAACTATGGCTACACCTTC. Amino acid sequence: CASSTSPGTPSNYGYTF. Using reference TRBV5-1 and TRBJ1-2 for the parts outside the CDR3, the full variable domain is KAGVTQTPRYLIKTRGQQVTLSCSPISGHRSVSWYQQTPGQGLQFLFEYFSETQRNKGNFPGRFSGRQFSNSRSEMNVSTLELGDSALYLCASSTSPGTPSNYGYTFGSGTRLTVV.